The 8 T cell receptor beta chains given below trace back to one sample, sequenced in a study of blood T cells in healthy people across ages. Primers used in a second PCR of about 6 to 11 cycles were a sample-barcoded 5' primer and a J-beta primer mix. In TCRdb, the 5' RACE reads were re-called with MiXCR into one record per CDR3 protein. This table holds almost 1 million distinct CDR3 sequences, just over 50% found once. Input material: blood. The receptors originated from a woman aged 55-75 years in good health.

This rearrangement joins TRBV2 to TRBJ2-7; the match to TRBD2 covers 7 bases. From germline, CDR1 is SNHLY and CDR2 FYNNEI. With V trimmed by 10 bases and J by 3 bases, 12 bases remained unmatched. The CDR3 consists of 14 residues. As DNA, the CDR3 is TGTGCCACCAAATCACGCGGGAGTAACTACGAGCAGTACTTC. Residues: CATKSRGSNYEQYF.

In its sample, this clonotype was seen a few times. V gene TRBV9 combines with J gene TRBJ2-1, with 8 bases aligning to TRBD2. Germline CDR1 reads SGDLS; CDR2 reads YYNGEE. The V segment lost 4 bases and the J segment 9 bases; nucleotides outside the gene matches: 6. CDR3 length equals 13 residues. The CDR3 DNA reads TGTGCCAGCAGCATCTCCACTAGCGGTGAGCAGTTCTTC. Translated, it gives CASSISTSGEQFF.

This clonotype was observed a few times. The chain couples TRBV27 to TRBJ1-5; possible D gene TRBD1, 6 bases. This CDR3 has 14 amino acids. The V gene's germline CDR1 is MNHEY and CDR2 SMNVEV (reference sequence). V shed 5 bases and J shed 3 bases, with 11 bases lying between them. CDR3 amino acids: CASSQGWVNQPQHF. The CDR3 DNA is TGTGCCAGCAGTCAGGGGTGGGTCAATCAGCCCCAGCATTTT.

This chain links TRBV6-6 with TRBJ2-5; 7 bases map to TRBD2. The J call is in doubt because the DNA end fits TRBJ2-1 better. CDR1 and CDR2 (germline): MNHNY, SVGAGI (reference sequence). The CDR3 has 14 amino acids. CDR3 protein: CASSSRGARETQFF. In DNA form, the CDR3 reads TGTGCCAGCAGCTCAAGAGGCGCGCGGGAGACCCAGTTCTTC.

This clonotype was found a few times. This rearrangement joins TRBV4-2 to TRBJ2-7, with D perhaps matching TRBD2 (6 bases). The V end was cut by 0 bases, the J end by 7 bases, with 22 bases between. The length of the CDR3 is 17 residues. Germline lookup yields CDR1 LGHNA and CDR2 YNFKEQ. In DNA, the CDR3 is TGTGCCAGCAGCCAAGACGGGAGTAGCGGATTATACAATGAGCAGTACTTC. Its protein product is CASSQDGSSGLYNEQYF.

This clonotype has only a few counts. CDR3 sequence reads: CASSLVAERITDTQYF. The CDR3, as DNA: TGTGCCAGCAGCCTGGTGGCGGAAAGGATCACAGATACGCAGTATTTT. J is TRBJ2-3 and V is TRBV5-5; D unclear. CDR1 is SGHKS, CDR2 YYEKEE, per germline (reference sequence). This CDR3 is 16 amino acids long. V was trimmed by 4 bases and J by 2 bases, leaving 17 bases between them.

The rearrangement links TRBV2 to TRBJ2-3; no clear D gene. From germline, CDR1 is SNHLY and CDR2 FYNNEI. V was shortened by 1 base and J by 2 bases, with 10 bases between the two germline ends. This CDR3 is 15 amino acids long. CDR3 region: CASSEEKSYTDTQYF. The CDR3 DNA reads TGTGCCAGCAGTGAAGAGAAAAGTTACACAGATACGCAGTATTTT.

This chain links TRBV24-1 with TRBJ2-7, with 10 nucleotides matching TRBD1. V was clipped by 6 bases and J by 6 bases; unmatched bases: 7. The CDR3 consists of 14 residues. Germline V gene sequence: CDR1 KGHDR, CDR2 SFDVKD. CDR3 sequence (DNA): TGTGCCACCAGTCCCACCGGGACAGGGGTCGAGCAGTACTTC. Its protein is CATSPTGTGVEQYF.